This TCR beta chain was identified in a study of blood T cells in healthy people across ages. There are a few counts of this clonotype. A second PCR, run for roughly 7 to 11 cycles, used a sample-barcoded 5' primer plus a J-beta primer mix. CDR3-containing paired-end reads numbered at least 2.5 million in each sample. Each CDR3 protein is one row after TCRdb ran MiXCR on the 5' RACE reads. The sample carries just over 800,000 distinct CDR3 sequences, under 80% recorded once. Per germline, CDR1 MNHEY and CDR2 SVGAGI. Unmatched junction bases numbered 5, after V lost 2 bases and J lost 11 bases. The CDR3 has 13 amino acids.

The clonotype comes from a man younger than 40 in good health. The chain couples TRBV6-5 to TRBJ2-5; TRBD2 matches 10 bases. Input material: blood. DNA of the CDR3: TGTGCCAGCAGTTACGGGCTAGCGGGGGAGCAGTACTTC. It specifies CASSYGLAGEQYF.